One and the same sample provided the 26 T cell receptor beta chains below, sequenced in a study of blood T cell repertoires in COVID-19. Profiled with immunoSEQ multiplex PCR; TCRdb holds only in-frame clones, not every one. Found here are around 190,000 clones, more than 75% of them singletons; the top ten hold about 4.4%. Input material: peripheral blood. These receptors all come from a human donor in a cohort sampled during active COVID-19.

The rearrangement joins TRBV6-5 to TRBJ2-2, with a tentative D call TRBD2 (7 bases). Per the germline V gene, CDR1 is MNHEY and CDR2 is SVGAGI. The CDR3 covers 15 residues. With 4 bases removed from V and 3 bases from J, the gap between germline ends came to 12 bases. In DNA, the CDR3 is TGTGCCAGCAGTTGGCGGGGGCGTTACACCGGGGAGCTGTTTTTT. As protein: CASSWRGRYTGELFF.

Details on this clone: Other nucleotide sequences in the sample specify the same CDR3. V is TRBV5-1 and J is TRBJ2-6; no clear D. There are 15 residues in the CDR3. Looked up from germline, CDR1 is SGHRS and CDR2 is YFSETQ. V lost 0 bases and J 0 bases, leaving 4 bases between the germline ends. CDR3 sequence reads: CASSLDGSGANVLTF. CDR3 DNA: TGCGCCAGCAGCTTGGACGGCTCTGGGGCCAACGTCCTGACTTTC.

V gene TRBV5-1 combines with J gene TRBJ1-1, with D possibly matching TRBD1 (5 bases). The CDR3 runs to 12 residues. From germline, CDR1 is SGHRS and CDR2 YFSETQ. Deletions cut 4 bases from V and 4 bases from J, with 8 bases between. CDR3 amino acids: CASSQGGTEAFF. The CDR3 nucleotides are TGCGCCAGCAGCCAGGGCGGCACTGAAGCTTTCTTT.

This sequence joins TRBV2 and TRBJ2-3; TRBD2 agrees at 7 bases. Germline values: CDR1 SNHLY, CDR2 FYNNEI. After removal of 7 bases from V and 2 bases from J, the junction contained 15 bases not matched to a gene. CDR3 size: 17 residues. The CDR3 loop reads CASNPSGGGGITDTQYF. CDR3 DNA: TGTGCCAGCAACCCTAGCGGCGGAGGAGGGATCACAGATACGCAGTATTTT.

This clone was recorded only once. V gene TRBV7-9 combines with J gene TRBJ1-1, with 9 bases aligning to TRBD1. Germline V CDR1 and CDR2: SEHNR, FQNEAQ (reference sequence). J gave up 0 bases and V 4 bases, and 9 bases lay outside the gene matches. This CDR3 comprises 17 residues. As DNA, the CDR3 is TGTGCCAGCAGCTCGCTCTCCGGGACAGGGCTGAACACTGAAGCTTTCTTT. Residues: CASSSLSGTGLNTEAFF.

The chain uses TRBV5-5 and TRBJ2-3, with 8 bases lining up with TRBD2. CDR1 is SGHKS, CDR2 YYEKEE, per germline (reference sequence). The CDR3 sequence is 17 residues long. V shed 0 bases and J 1 base; nucleotides not matched to a gene: 7. The CDR3 loop reads CASSLESGGHGTDTQYF. Here the CDR3 DNA reads TGTGCCAGCAGCTTGGAGAGCGGGGGTCACGGCACAGATACGCAGTATTTT.

The chain carries TRBV6-6 and TRBJ2-5, with 8 bases lining up with TRBD1. Unmatched junction bases numbered 7, after V lost 8 bases and J lost 2 bases. This CDR3 is 14 amino acids long. The germline gives CDR1 MNHNY, CDR2 SVGAGI (reference sequence). This CDR3 reads CASSGQGAQETQYF. The CDR3 DNA is TGTGCCAGCTCAGGGCAGGGGGCACAAGAGACCCAGTACTTC.

V is TRBV27 and J is TRBJ1-1; TRBD1 matches at 10 bases. This CDR3 comprises 18 residues. Germline V gene lookup returns CDR1 MNHEY and CDR2 SMNVEV (reference sequence). Germline trimming cut 7 bases from V and 0 bases from J; bases unmatched to any gene: 14. The CDR3 DNA follows: TGTGCCAGCACTAATAGGGTGGACAGGGGGGGTATGAACACTGAAGCTTTCTTT. Its translation: CASTNRVDRGGMNTEAFF.

The rearrangement uses TRBV27 and TRBJ2-2; D possibly corresponds to TRBD1 (6 bases). This CDR3 is 15 amino acids long. Trimming took off 6 bases at V and 6 bases at J, with 17 bases between the two ends. Germline CDR1 reads MNHEY; CDR2 reads SMNVEV (reference sequence). The CDR3 reads CASSPGGVPPGELFF. In DNA form, the CDR3 reads TGTGCCAGCAGCCCTGGGGGCGTCCCCCCCGGGGAGCTGTTTTTT.

This clone was counted a few times. The chain is built from TRBV7-9 and TRBJ2-1, with D unclear. V shed 5 bases and J shed 0 bases, with 11 bases lying between them. CDR3 length: 15 residues. Germline CDR1 SEHNR, CDR2 FQNEAQ (reference sequence). The CDR3 DNA reads TGTGCCAGCAGCCCTACAGAGAGCTCCTACAATGAGCAGTTCTTC. This sequence encodes CASSPTESSYNEQFF.

The J gene is TRBJ1-2, the V gene TRBV18; 7 nucleotides agree with TRBD1. The CDR3 is made up of 15 amino acids. Germline-derived CDR1 and CDR2 are KGHSH and LQKENI. V shed 3 bases, J shed 3 bases, and the junction held 7 bases outside the gene matches. The CDR3 here is CASSPGAGQDYGYTF. The CDR3, as DNA: TGTGCCAGCTCACCCGGGGCTGGACAGGACTATGGCTACACCTTC.

The J gene is TRBJ2-1, the V gene TRBV7-2, with D perhaps matching TRBD2 (5 bases). CDR3 size: 16 residues. V gave up 5 bases and J gave up 0 bases, with 14 bases separating them. CDR1 is SGHTA and CDR2 is FQGNSA in the germline V gene. The CDR3 sequence is CASSLRLLSSYNEQFF. CDR3 nucleotide sequence: TGTGCCAGCAGCCTCCGACTACTCAGCTCCTACAATGAGCAGTTCTTC.

This chain joins TRBV7-9 and TRBJ2-7; D is uncertain. Between the trimmed V and J ends, which lost 4 bases and 3 bases, there was a span of 7 bases. This CDR3 spans 12 amino acids. Germline V CDR1 and CDR2: SEHNR, FQNEAQ (reference sequence). CDR3 sequence reads: CASSSRLYEQYF. As DNA, the CDR3 is TGTGCCAGCAGCTCCCGTCTCTACGAGCAGTACTTC.

The V gene is TRBV5-4, the J gene TRBJ2-3; TRBD2 is a possible D gene (6 bases). Trimming stripped 1 base from V and 5 bases from J, with 11 bases between. Germline CDR1 and CDR2: SGHNT and YYREEE (reference sequence). The CDR3 covers 14 residues. CDR3 sequence: CASSLPGDRDTQYF. The DNA for the CDR3 is TGTGCCAGCAGCTTGCCGGGAGATCGAGATACGCAGTATTTT.

The sample holds one count of this clone. The chain has TRBV9 and TRBJ2-1; 9 nucleotides line up with TRBD2. The J segment lost 4 bases and the V segment lost 0 bases, leaving 5 bases of the junction unmatched. In germline, CDR1 is SGDLS, CDR2 YYNGEE. This CDR3 has 16 residues. The CDR3 protein is CASSVEAGGLYNEQFF. The CDR3 DNA sequence: TGTGCCAGCAGCGTAGAGGCGGGGGGGTTGTACAATGAGCAGTTCTTC.

The V call is TRBV3-1 (or the pseudogene TRBV3-2), the J call TRBJ1-5; D gene ambiguous. The length of the CDR3 is 14 residues. Germline lookup yields CDR1 LGHDT and CDR2 YNNKEL (reference sequence). Trimming cost V 10 bases and J 7 bases, with 20 bases left between them. CDR3 sequence (DNA): TGTGCCACACCGGGTAGTGGACCGGGACAGCCCCAGCATTTT. Amino acids: CATPGSGPGQPQHF.

The genes are TRBV27 and TRBJ1-6; 9 positions match TRBD1. This CDR3 contains 15 residues. CDR1 is MNHEY and CDR2 is SMNVEV in the germline V gene (reference sequence). The V segment lost 5 bases and the J segment 10 bases; nucleotides outside the gene matches: 9. The CDR3 DNA reads as TGTGCCAGCAGTAACACACAGGGGGCGCGGTCACCCCTCCACTTT. The encoded protein is CASSNTQGARSPLHF.

The sample holds one count of this clone. This chain joins TRBV6-5 and TRBJ1-2; TRBD1 is a possible D gene (5 bases). With 6 bases removed from V and 8 bases from J, the gap between germline ends came to 16 bases. CDR3 length equals 13 residues. The V gene's germline CDR1 is MNHEY and CDR2 SVGAGI. The CDR3 here is CASSPAGWRGYTF. DNA of the CDR3: TGTGCCAGCAGCCCAGCAGGGTGGCGGGGCTACACCTTC.

CDR3 amino acids: CASSLYGGGNEQFF. As DNA, the CDR3 is TGTGCCAGCAGCTTATATGGGGGAGGGAATGAGCAGTTCTTC. The J gene is TRBJ2-1, the V gene TRBV7-9, with 7 bases matching TRBD2. CDR1 is SEHNR and CDR2 is FQNEAQ in the germline V gene (reference sequence). The CDR3 is 14 amino acids. J gave up 7 bases and V 2 bases, and 5 bases lay outside the gene matches.

This clone was detected only a few times. The gene calls are TRBV18 and TRBJ2-5; D uncertain. Germline V gene lookup returns CDR1 KGHSH and CDR2 LQKENI. V was clipped by 8 bases and J by 1 base, with 2 bases between them. The CDR3 is 10 amino acids. This chain's CDR3 is CASLQETQYF. The CDR3, as DNA: TGTGCCAGCCTCCAAGAGACCCAGTACTTC.

The count of this clone is one. J is TRBJ2-7 and V is TRBV11-1; TRBD2 is a possible D gene (6 bases). The CDR3 runs 14 residues. The germline V gene has CDR1 SGHAT and CDR2 FQDESV (reference sequence). The V end lost 2 bases, the J end lost 3 bases, and 11 bases lay between the germline ends. This CDR3 reads CASSLSAGNYEQYF. Written as DNA, the CDR3 is TGTGCCAGCAGCTTATCTGCGGGGAACTACGAGCAGTACTTC.

The chain carries TRBV28 and TRBJ1-1, with 7 bases aligning to TRBD1. The CDR3 spans 15 residues. V trimming: 10 bases; J trimming: 5 bases; junction bases outside the gene matches: 16. Germline CDR1 is MDHEN and CDR2 is SYDVKM. The CDR3 DNA sequence: TGTGCCACCAAAAAGACGGGACAGAGGACGACTGAAGCTTTCTTT. Residues: CATKKTGQRTTEAFF.

The chain carries TRBV5-1 and TRBJ1-2; 8 bases map to TRBD1. J gave up 8 bases and V 0 bases, and 6 bases lay outside the gene matches. CDR3 length: 14 residues. Germline CDR1 SGHRS, CDR2 YFSETQ. The CDR3 is CASSLAQGAGGYTF. CDR3 nucleotide sequence: TGCGCCAGCAGCTTGGCGCAGGGGGCAGGGGGCTACACCTTC.

The V gene is TRBV30, the J gene TRBJ2-7, with 12 bases matching TRBD1. The CDR3 totals 14 residues. Germline-derived CDR1 and CDR2 are GTSNPN and SVGIG (reference sequence). With 5 bases clipped from V and 4 bases from J, the junction kept 6 bases outside the gene matches. CDR3 sequence reads: CAWSGTGGTYEQYF. The CDR3 region has the DNA TGTGCCTGGTCCGGGACAGGGGGCACGTACGAGCAGTACTTC.

The gene calls are TRBV19 and TRBJ2-7, with TRBD2 matching 8 bases. Trimming took 3 bases from V and 6 from J; bases not matched to a gene: 16. Germline-derived CDR1 and CDR2 are LNHDA and SQIVND (reference sequence). There are 17 residues in the CDR3. The CDR3 reads CASSILYYGGRNGEQYF. Here the CDR3 DNA reads TGTGCCAGTAGTATCCTCTACTATGGCGGGAGGAATGGCGAGCAGTACTTC.

CDR3 sequence (DNA): TGTGCCAGCAGCCAAGGACTAGGGAACCATGGAGATACGCAGTATTTT. Its translation is CASSQGLGNHGDTQYF. The V gene is TRBV3-1 (or the pseudogene TRBV3-2), the J gene TRBJ2-3, with D possibly being TRBD2 (6 bases). CDR1 and CDR2 from the germline V gene are LGHDT and YNNKEL (reference sequence). There are 16 residues in the CDR3. V dropped 1 base and J dropped 5 bases, with 16 bases sitting between them.